What follows is one TCR beta chain and its context. Its antigen is still unknown. This record belongs to a study of post-analysis software for immune sequencing data. General study points: In multiple sclerosis, normalized Chao1 diversity was significantly below that of controls.

Libraries were made from TCR beta cDNA, and they carried unique molecular identifiers. Some 500,000 cDNA molecules were recovered from an input of 1 to 10 million T cells. TCRdb re-called the PCR reads with MiXCR, one entry per CDR3 protein. This sample has around 260,000 distinct CDR3 sequences, with 36% found just once. The specimen sequenced was blood. The receptor was isolated from a girl under 18 with multiple sclerosis.

The CDR3, as DNA: TGTGCCAGCAGTTACCGCCAGACATCGAACACTGAAGCTTTCTTT. Protein: CASSYRQTSNTEAFF. This chain joins TRBV6-2 or TRBV6-3 and TRBJ1-1; D gene uncertain. This CDR3 contains 15 residues. V was clipped by 2 bases and J by 1 base, with 11 bases between them. The germline CDR1 and CDR2 sequences are MNHEY and SVGEGT.